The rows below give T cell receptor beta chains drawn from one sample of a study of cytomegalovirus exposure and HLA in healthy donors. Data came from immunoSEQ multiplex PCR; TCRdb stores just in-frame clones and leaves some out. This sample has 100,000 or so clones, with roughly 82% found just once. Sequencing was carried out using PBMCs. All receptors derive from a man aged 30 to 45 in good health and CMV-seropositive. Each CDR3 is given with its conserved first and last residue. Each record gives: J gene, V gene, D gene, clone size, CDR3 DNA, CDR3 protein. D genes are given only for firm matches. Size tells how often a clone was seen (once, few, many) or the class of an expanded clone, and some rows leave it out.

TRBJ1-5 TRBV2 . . TGTGCCAGCAAATATAGCAATCAGCCCCAGCATTTT CASKYSNQPQHF
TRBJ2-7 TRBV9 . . TGTGCCAGCAGCGTAGCCAGTAACGTCTACGAGCAGTACTTC CASSVASNVYEQYF
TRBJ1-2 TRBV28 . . TGTGCCAGCGGTGCACAGGGTTACTATGGCTACACCTTC CASGAQGYYGYTF
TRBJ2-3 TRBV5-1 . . TGCGCCAGCAGCATAGAGTGGGATACGCAGTATTTT CASSIEWDTQYF
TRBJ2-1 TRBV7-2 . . TGTGCCAGCAGCTTCTCCGGGACTGGATACAATGAGCAGTTCTTC CASSFSGTGYNEQFF
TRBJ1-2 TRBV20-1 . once TGCAGTGCTAGAGAAGAGGGTGGCTACACCTTC CSAREEGGYTF
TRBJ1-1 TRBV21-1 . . TGTGCCAGCAGCAAGCCCAGGTTAGAGGGGAACACTGAAGCTTTCTTT CASSKPRLEGNTEAFF
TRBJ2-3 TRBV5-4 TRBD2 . TGTGCCAGCAGCCCCACTAGCGGAGCCAGCACAGATACGCAGTATTTT CASSPTSGASTDTQYF
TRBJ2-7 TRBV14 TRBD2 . TGTGCCAGCAGCCAAGATGACGGGAGGGCCTACGAGCAGTACTTC CASSQDDGRAYEQYF
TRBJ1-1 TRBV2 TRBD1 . TGTGCCAGCAGGGGACAGGGGAGGAACACTGAAGCTTTCTTT CASRGQGRNTEAFF
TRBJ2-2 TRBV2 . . TGTGCCAGCAGTGACCGAGGGGGCACCGGGGAGCTGTTTTTT CASSDRGGTGELFF
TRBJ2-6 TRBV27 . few TGTGCCAGCAGTTTCGGGACCAACGTCCTGACTTTC CASSFGTNVLTF
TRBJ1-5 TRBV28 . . TGTGCCAGCAGGACAGGATATAGCAATCAGCCCCAGCATTTT CASRTGYSNQPQHF
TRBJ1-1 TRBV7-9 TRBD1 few TGTGCCAGCAGCTTAGAGGGACAGGGGATTGAAGCTTTCTTT CASSLEGQGIEAFF
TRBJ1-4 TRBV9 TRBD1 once TGTGCCAGCAGCGTAGGGGGACAGATTAATGAAAAACTGTTTTTT CASSVGGQINEKLFF
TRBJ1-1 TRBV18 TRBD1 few TGTGCCAGCTCACTGGACAGGGGAGGGACTGAAGCTTTCTTT CASSLDRGGTEAFF
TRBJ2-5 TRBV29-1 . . TGCAGCGTTGTGCCGACAGGCTCCCAGGGAAGGACCCAGTACTTC CSVVPTGSQGRTQYF
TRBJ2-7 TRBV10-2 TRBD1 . TGCGCCAGCACCCAGAGGGGGCCGCGTACCGAGCAGTACTTC CASTQRGPRTEQYF
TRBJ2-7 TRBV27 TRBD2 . TGTGCCAGCAGTGGGAATCTAGCGGGCCCCTACGAGCAGTACTTC CASSGNLAGPYEQYF
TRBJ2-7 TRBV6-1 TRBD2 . TGTGCCAGCAGTGAAGCTGCGGGAGCGTCCTACGAGCAGTACTTC CASSEAAGASYEQYF
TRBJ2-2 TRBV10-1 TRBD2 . TGCGCCAGCAGTGAGCCAATCGCGGCTAGCGGGACGCTGAACACCGGGGAGCTGTTTTTT CASSEPIAASGTLNTGELFF
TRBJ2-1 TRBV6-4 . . TGTGCCAGCAGTGCCGGGACAATCAATGAGCAGTTCTTC CASSAGTINEQFF
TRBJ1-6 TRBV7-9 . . TGTGCCAGCAGCTTGAACGAGGGTGGTTCACCCCTCCACTTT CASSLNEGGSPLHF
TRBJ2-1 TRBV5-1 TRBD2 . TGCGCCAGCAGCTTTAGCGGGGATGAGCAGTTCTTC CASSFSGDEQFF
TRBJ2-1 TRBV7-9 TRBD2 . TGTGCCAGCAGCTTATGGGTCGGGGGGTACAATGAGCAGTTCTTC CASSLWVGGYNEQFF
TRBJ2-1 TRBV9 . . TGTGCCAGCAGCAGGCTAGCCGACTACAATGAGCAGTTCTTC CASSRLADYNEQFF
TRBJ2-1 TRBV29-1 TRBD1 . TGCAGCGTAGAGGACAGGGTGGTACAGGATGAGCAGTTCTTC CSVEDRVVQDEQFF
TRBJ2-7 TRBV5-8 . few TGTGCCAGCAGCTTGGTTTGGTCGGGGTCTATTATTTACGAGCAGTACTTC CASSLVWSGSIIYEQYF
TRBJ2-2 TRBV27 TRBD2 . TGTGCCAGCCGCAAGGATTCTAGCGGGAGGGCCTCCGGGGAGCTGTTTTTT CASRKDSSGRASGELFF
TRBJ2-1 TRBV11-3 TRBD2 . TGTGCCAGCAGCACCCGCGGGGCTAGCGGGAGGAGTACTGAGCAGTTCTTC CASSTRGASGRSTEQFF
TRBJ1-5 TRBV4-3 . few TGCGCCAGCAGCCAAGATAGTGGGGCCCGCAATCAGCCCCAGCATTTT CASSQDSGARNQPQHF
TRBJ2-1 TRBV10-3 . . TGTGCCATCAGTGAGTTCGAGGGCAATGAGCAGTTCTTC CAISEFEGNEQFF
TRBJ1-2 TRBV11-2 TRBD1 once TGTGCCAGCAGCCGTGGACAGGGCGGCTACACCTTC CASSRGQGGYTF
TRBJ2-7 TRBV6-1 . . TGTGCCAGCAGTGAAGTTAGGTGGCAGGGAACCTACGAGCAGTACTTC CASSEVRWQGTYEQYF
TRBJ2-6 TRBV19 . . TGTGCCAGTAGCTTGCCCAGGATGCGAGCTGGGGCCAACGTCCTGACTTTC CASSLPRMRAGANVLTF
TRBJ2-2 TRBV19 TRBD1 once TGTGCCAGTAACCCCGGGACAGCAAACACCGGGGAGCTGTTTTTT CASNPGTANTGELFF
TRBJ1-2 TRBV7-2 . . TGTGCCAGCAGCTTACAGGGCCTGGATCTCGTGGGCTACACCTTC CASSLQGLDLVGYTF
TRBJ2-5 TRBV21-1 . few TGTGCCAGCAGCAAAGGGGGGACTAGCGGGAGGGTGGTTAACTTC CASSKGGTSGRVVNF
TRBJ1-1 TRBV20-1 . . TGCAGTGCTAGCAGGGACACTGAAGCTTTCTTT CSASRDTEAFF
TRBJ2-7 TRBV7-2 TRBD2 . TGTGCCAGCAGCCCGGGGACTAGCGGGAGGTCCTACGAGCAGTACTTC CASSPGTSGRSYEQYF